This T cell receptor beta chain is drawn from a study of shared clonotypes between healthy human individuals. Looking at the study overall: Per donor, three plates held CD4 naive cells, three held CD4 memory, two held CD8 naive and one held CD8 memory.

It was CD45RO-negative cells, positively selected for CCR7, that made up naive CD8 cells, with terminally differentiated effector memory CD45RA+ cells excluded. The CDR3 length is 16 residues. The V segment lost 5 bases and the J segment 6 bases; nucleotides outside the gene matches: 13. The germline V gene has CDR1 MNHEY and CDR2 SMNVEV (reference sequence). Sequencing was performed with immunoSEQ multiplex PCR; in TCRdb, only in-frame clones are kept and a portion is missing. The table shows about 590,000 clones, with roughly 95% occurring only once. Sequenced sample: naive CD8+ T cells sorted from blood. The source is a woman aged 25 to 45 in good health. V and J are TRBV27 and TRBJ2-7, with TRBD1 matching over 10 bases. CDR3 in DNA: TGTGCCAGCAGTCTTTCTACCGGGACAGGGGTGTTCGAGCAGTACTTC. Its protein is CASSLSTGTGVFEQYF.